This T cell receptor beta chain was sequenced in a study of T cells in Graves' hyperthyroidism and ophthalmopathy. Regions amplified from RNA transcripts were the TCR beta CDR3 regions. The HTBI primer set drove a first-round RT-PCR of the TCR CDR3. TCRdb ran MiXCR on the multiplex PCR reads and lists one entry per CDR3 protein. The data show about 360,000 distinct CDR3 sequences, roughly 13% seen once. Germline CDR1 reads LGHNA; CDR2 reads YNFKEQ. With 4 bases removed from V and 2 bases from J, the gap between germline ends came to 16 bases. The CDR3 has 16 amino acids. This clonotype showed up many times. The antigen remains undetermined. The study, taken as a whole, reports: Blood also carried most thyroid clonotypes expanded above 0.001.

The TCR originated in a woman between 18 and 29 years old with Graves' hyperthyroidism. Specimen: blood. The rearrangement uses TRBV4-2 and TRBJ2-3; D might be TRBD2 (5 bases). For the CDR3, the DNA is TGTGCCAGCAGCCGCCGGAGAGAGCGGTCCACAGATACGCAGTATTTT. Amino acid sequence: CASSRRRERSTDTQYF.